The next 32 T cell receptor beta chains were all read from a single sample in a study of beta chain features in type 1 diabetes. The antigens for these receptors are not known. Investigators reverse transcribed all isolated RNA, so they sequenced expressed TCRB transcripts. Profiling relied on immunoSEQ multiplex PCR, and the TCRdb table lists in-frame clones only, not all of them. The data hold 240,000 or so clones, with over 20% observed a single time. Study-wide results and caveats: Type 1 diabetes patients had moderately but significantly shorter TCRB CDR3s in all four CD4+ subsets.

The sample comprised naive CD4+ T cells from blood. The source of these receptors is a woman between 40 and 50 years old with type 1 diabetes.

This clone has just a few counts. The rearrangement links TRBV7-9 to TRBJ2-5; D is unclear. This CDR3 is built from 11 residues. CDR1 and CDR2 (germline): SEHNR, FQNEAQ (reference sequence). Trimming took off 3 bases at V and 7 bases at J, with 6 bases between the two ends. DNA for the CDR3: TGTGCCAGCAGCTTGCGCGGGACCCAGTACTTC. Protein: CASSLRGTQYF.

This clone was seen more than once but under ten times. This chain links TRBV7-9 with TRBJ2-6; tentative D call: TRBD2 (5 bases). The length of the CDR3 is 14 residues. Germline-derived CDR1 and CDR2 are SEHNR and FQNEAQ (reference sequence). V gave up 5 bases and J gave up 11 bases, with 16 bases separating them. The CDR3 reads CASSPQRPQDVLTF. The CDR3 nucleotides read TGTGCCAGCAGCCCCCAGCGGCCCCAAGACGTCCTGACTTTC. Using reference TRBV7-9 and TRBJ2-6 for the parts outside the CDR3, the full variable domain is DTGVSQNPRHKITKRGQNVTFRCDPISEHNRLYWYRQTLGQGPEFLTYFQNEAQLEKSRLLSDRFSAERPKGSFSTLEIQRTEQGDSAMYLCASSPQRPQDVLTFGAGSRLTVL.

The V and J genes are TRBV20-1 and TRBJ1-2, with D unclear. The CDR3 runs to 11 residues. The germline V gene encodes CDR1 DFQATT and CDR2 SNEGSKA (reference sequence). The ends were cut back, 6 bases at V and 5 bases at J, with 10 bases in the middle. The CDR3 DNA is TGCAGTGCCCCCGGAGCATATGGCTACACCTTC. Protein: CSAPGAYGYTF.

In DNA form, the CDR3 reads TGTGCCAGCAGCGTAGCGCCAGGGGATGAAAAACTGTTTTTT. Residues: CASSVAPGDEKLFF. The chain recombines TRBV9 with TRBJ1-4, with D perhaps TRBD1 (6 bases). The germline V gene encodes CDR1 SGDLS and CDR2 YYNGEE. The CDR3 covers 14 residues. With 0 bases removed from V and 6 bases from J, the gap between germline ends came to 9 bases.

CDR3 loop: CASSWGQDSYEQYF. CDR3 coding DNA: TGCGCCAGCAGCTGGGGACAGGACTCCTACGAGCAGTACTTC. This chain joins TRBV5-1 and TRBJ2-7; 8 bases agree with TRBD1. J was trimmed by 0 bases and V by 3 bases; bases with no gene match: 2. This CDR3 is 14 amino acids long. Germline CDR1 and CDR2: SGHRS and YFSETQ.

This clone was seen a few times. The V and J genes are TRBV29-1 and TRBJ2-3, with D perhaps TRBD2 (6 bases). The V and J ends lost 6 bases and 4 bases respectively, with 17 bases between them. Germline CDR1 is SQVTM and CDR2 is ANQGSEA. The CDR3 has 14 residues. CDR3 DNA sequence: TGCAGCGTCGGGACTTCTACTAACCCAGATACGCAGTATTTT. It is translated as CSVGTSTNPDTQYF.

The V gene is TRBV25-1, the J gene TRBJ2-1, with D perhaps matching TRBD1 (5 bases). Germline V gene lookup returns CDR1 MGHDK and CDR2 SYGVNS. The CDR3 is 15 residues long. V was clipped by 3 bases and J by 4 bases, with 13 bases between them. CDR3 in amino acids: CASSDLLTEYNEQFF. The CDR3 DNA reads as TGTGCCAGCAGTGACTTACTGACAGAATACAATGAGCAGTTCTTC.

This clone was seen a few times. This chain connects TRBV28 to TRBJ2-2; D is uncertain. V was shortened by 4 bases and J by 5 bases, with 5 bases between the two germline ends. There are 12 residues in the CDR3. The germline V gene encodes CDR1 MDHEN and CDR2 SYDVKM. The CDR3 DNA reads TGTGCCAGCAGTTGGCCAACCGGGGAGCTGTTTTTT. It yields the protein CASSWPTGELFF.

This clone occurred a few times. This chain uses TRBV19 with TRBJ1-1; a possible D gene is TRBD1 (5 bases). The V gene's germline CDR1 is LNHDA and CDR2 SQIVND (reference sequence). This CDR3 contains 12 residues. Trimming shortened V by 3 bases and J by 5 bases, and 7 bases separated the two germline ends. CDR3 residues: CASSMGGTEAFF. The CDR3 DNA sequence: TGTGCCAGTAGTATGGGGGGAACTGAAGCTTTCTTT.

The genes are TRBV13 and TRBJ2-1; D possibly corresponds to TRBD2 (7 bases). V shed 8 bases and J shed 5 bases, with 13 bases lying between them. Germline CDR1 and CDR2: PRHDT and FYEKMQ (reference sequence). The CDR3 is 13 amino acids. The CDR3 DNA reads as TGTGCCAGCCGCGGGGGCCCCCACAATGAGCAGTTCTTC. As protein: CASRGGPHNEQFF.

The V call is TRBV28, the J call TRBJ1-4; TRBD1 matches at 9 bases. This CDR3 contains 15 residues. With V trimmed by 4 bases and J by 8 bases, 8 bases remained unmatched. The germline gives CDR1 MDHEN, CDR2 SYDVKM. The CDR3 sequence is CASSSQQGAGEKLFF. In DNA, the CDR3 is TGTGCCAGCAGTTCTCAACAGGGGGCGGGAGAAAAACTGTTTTTT.

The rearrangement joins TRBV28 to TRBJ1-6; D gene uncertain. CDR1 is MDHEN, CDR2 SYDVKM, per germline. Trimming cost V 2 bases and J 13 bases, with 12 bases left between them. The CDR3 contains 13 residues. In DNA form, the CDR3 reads TGTGCCAGCAGTTTAAACAGCCCCTCGCCCCTCCACTTT. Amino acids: CASSLNSPSPLHF.

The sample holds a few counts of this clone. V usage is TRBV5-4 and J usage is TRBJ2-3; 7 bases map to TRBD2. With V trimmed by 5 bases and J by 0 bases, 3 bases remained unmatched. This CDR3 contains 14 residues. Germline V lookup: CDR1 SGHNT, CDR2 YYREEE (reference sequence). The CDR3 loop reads CASRGLTSTDTQYF. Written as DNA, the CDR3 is TGTGCCAGCAGGGGACTAACTAGCACAGATACGCAGTATTTT. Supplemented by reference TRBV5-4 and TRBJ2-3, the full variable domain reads ETGVTQSPTHLIKTRGQQVTLRCSSQSGHNTVSWYQQALGQGPQFIFQYYREEENGRGNFPPRFSGLQFPNYSSELNVNALELDDSALYLCASRGLTSTDTQYFGPGTRLTVL.

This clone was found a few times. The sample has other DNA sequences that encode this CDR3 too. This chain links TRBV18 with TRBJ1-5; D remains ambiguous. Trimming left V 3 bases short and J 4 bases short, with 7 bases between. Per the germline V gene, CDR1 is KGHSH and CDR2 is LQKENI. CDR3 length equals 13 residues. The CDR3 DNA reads TGTGCCAGCTCACCGGGCGAGAATCAGCCCCAGCATTTT. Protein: CASSPGENQPQHF.

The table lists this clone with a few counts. The CDR3 DNA reads as TGTGCCATCAGTGAGGGACTAGCGGGGGTCCAAGAGACCCAGTACTTC. Amino acids: CAISEGLAGVQETQYF. The V call is TRBV10-3, the J call TRBJ2-5; TRBD2 aligns across 13 bases. After removal of 2 bases from V and 1 base from J, the junction contained 1 base not matched to a gene. Per germline, CDR1 ENHRY and CDR2 SYGVKD. The CDR3 has 16 residues.

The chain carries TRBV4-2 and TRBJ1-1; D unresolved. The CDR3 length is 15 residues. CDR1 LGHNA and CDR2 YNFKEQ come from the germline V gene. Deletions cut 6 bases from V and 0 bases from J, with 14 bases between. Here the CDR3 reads CASSPYHGMNTEAFF. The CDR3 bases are TGTGCCAGCAGTCCTTACCACGGTATGAACACTGAAGCTTTCTTT.

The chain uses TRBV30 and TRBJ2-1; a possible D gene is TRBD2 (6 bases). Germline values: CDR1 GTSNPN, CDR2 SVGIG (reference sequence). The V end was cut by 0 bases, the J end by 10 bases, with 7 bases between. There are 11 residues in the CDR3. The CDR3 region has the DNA TGTGCCTGGAGTGTACGGGAGGAGCAGTTCTTC. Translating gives CAWSVREEQFF.

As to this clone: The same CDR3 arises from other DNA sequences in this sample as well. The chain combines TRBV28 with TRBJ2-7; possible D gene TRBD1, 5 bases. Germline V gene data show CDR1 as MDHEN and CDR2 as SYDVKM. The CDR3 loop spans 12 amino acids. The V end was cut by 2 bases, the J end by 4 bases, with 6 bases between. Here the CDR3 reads CASSLRGYEQYF. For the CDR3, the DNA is TGTGCCAGCAGTTTAAGGGGTTACGAGCAGTACTTC.

The CDR3 DNA reads as TGTGCCAGCCGCCCGACCTCCGGGACAGCCAACACCGGGGAGCTGTTTTTT. It translates to CASRPTSGTANTGELFF. The chain is built from TRBV25-1 and TRBJ2-2, with TRBD1 matching 7 bases. The trim removed 8 bases at V and 2 bases at J, leaving 14 bases unmatched. The CDR3 runs to 17 residues. CDR1 MGHDK and CDR2 SYGVNS come from the germline V gene.

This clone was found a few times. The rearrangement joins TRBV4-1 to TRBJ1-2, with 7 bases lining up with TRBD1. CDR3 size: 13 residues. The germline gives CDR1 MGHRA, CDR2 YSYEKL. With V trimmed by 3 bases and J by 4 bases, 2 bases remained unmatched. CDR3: CASSQGQTYGYTF. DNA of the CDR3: TGCGCCAGCAGCCAGGGACAGACCTATGGCTACACCTTC.

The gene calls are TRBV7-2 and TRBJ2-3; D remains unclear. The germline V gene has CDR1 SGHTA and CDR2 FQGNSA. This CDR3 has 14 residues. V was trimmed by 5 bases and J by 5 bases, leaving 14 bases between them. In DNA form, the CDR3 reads TGTGCCAGCAGCGCCTCTAGATTAGGAGATACGCAGTATTTT. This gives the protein CASSASRLGDTQYF. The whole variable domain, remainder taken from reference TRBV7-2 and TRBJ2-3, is GAGVSQSPSNKVTEKGKDVELRCDPISGHTALYWYRQSLGQGLEFLIYFQGNSAPDKSGLPSDRFSAERTGGSVSTLTIQRTQQEDSAVYLCASSASRLGDTQYFGPGTRLTVL.

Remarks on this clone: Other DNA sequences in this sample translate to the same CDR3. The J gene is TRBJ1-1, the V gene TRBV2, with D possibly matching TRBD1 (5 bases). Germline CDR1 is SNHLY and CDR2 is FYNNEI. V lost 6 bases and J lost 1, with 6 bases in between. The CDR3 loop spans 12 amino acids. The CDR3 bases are TGTGCCAGCAGACAGGAGAACACTGAAGCTTTCTTT. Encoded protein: CASRQENTEAFF.

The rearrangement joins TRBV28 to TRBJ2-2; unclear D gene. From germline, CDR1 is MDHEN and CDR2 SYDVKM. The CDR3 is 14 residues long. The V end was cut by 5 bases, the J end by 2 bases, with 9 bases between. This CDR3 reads CASSPRLNTGELFF. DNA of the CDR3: TGTGCCAGCAGTCCGCGCTTAAACACCGGGGAGCTGTTTTTT.

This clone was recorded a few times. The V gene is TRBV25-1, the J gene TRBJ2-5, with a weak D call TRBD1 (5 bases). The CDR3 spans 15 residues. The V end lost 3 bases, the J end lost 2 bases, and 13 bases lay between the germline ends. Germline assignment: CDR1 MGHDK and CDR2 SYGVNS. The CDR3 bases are TGTGCCAGCAGTGACCCTAAGGGGTTTCAAGAGACCCAGTACTTC. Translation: CASSDPKGFQETQYF.

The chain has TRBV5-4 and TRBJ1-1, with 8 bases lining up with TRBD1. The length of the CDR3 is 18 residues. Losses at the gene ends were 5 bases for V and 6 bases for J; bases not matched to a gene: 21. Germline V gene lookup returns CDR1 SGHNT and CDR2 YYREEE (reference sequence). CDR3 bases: TGTGCCAGCAGAAAACTTCCGGGACAGGTGTTCCGGGCGGCTGAAGCTTTCTTT. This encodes CASRKLPGQVFRAAEAFF.

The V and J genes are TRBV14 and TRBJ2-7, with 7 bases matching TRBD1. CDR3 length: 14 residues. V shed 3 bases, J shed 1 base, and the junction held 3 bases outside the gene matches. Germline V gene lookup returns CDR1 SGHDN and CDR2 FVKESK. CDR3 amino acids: CASSQWDRSYEQYF. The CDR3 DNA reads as TGTGCCAGCAGCCAGTGGGACAGATCCTACGAGCAGTACTTC.

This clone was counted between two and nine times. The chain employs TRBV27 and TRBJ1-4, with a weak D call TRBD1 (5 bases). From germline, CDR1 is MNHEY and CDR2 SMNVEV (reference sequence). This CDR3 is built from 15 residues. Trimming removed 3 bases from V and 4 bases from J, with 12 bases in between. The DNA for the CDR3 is TGTGCCAGCAGTTTTAAGGGGCCTCTTAATGAAAAACTGTTTTTT. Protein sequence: CASSFKGPLNEKLFF. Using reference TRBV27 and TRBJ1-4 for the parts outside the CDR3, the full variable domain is EAQVTQNPRYLITVTGKKLTVTCSQNMNHEYMSWYRQDPGLGLRQIYYSMNVEVTDKGDVPEGYKVSRKEKRNFPLILESPSPNQTSLYFCASSFKGPLNEKLFFGSGTQLSVL.

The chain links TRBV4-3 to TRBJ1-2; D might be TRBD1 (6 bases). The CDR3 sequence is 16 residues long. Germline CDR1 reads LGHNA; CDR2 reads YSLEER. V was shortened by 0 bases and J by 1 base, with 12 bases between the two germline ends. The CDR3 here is CASSQDSGANNYGYTF. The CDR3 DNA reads TGCGCCAGCAGCCAAGATTCAGGGGCTAATAACTATGGCTACACCTTC.

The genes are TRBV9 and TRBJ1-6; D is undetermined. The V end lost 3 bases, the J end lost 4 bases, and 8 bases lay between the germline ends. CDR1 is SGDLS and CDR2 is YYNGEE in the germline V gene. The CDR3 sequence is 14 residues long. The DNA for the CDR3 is TGTGCCAGCAGCGGAAGGGAGTATAATTCACCCCTCCACTTT. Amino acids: CASSGREYNSPLHF.

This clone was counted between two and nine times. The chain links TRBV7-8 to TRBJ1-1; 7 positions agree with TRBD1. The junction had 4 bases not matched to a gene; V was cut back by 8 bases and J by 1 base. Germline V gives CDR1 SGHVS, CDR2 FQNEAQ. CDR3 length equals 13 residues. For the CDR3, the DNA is TGTGCCAGCTCCGGGACAGCGAACACTGAAGCTTTCTTT. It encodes CASSGTANTEAFF.

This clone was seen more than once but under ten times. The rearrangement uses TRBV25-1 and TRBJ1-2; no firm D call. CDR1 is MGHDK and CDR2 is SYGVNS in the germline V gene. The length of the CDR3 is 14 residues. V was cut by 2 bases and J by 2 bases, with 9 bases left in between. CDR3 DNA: TGTGCCAGCAGTGAAGACGGGTCGAACTATGGCTACACCTTC. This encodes CASSEDGSNYGYTF.

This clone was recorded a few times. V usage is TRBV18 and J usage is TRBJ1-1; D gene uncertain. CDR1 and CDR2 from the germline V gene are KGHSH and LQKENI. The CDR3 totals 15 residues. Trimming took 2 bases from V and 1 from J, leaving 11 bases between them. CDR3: CASSPDWWRNTEAFF. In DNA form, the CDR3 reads TGTGCCAGCTCACCAGATTGGTGGAGGAACACTGAAGCTTTCTTT.